This T cell receptor beta chain was observed in a study of post-analysis software for immune sequencing data. Study observations and caveats: Patients used about 5 TRBV segments, including TRBV5-6, TRBV5-1 and TRBV20-1, more often than controls.

Unique molecular identifiers were carried by the TCR beta cDNA libraries. TCRdb recomputed calls from the PCR reads with MiXCR, one row per CDR3 protein. Here the sample spans approximately 400,000 distinct CDR3 sequences, approximately 38% being singletons. Remarks on this clonotype: Its target is not known.

The CDR3 is 14 amino acids. The ends were cut back, 6 bases at V and 4 bases at J, with 19 bases in the middle. Germline V gene data show CDR1 as SQVTM and CDR2 as ANQGSEA. The sequencing sample was made of blood. This sequence joins TRBV29-1 and TRBJ2-7; maybe TRBD1 (6 bases). This TCR derives from a girl aged 5-17 years with multiple sclerosis. CDR3 region: CSVGRGGLTYEQYF. The CDR3 region has the DNA TGCAGCGTGGGGCGAGGGGGTTTAACGTACGAGCAGTACTTC.